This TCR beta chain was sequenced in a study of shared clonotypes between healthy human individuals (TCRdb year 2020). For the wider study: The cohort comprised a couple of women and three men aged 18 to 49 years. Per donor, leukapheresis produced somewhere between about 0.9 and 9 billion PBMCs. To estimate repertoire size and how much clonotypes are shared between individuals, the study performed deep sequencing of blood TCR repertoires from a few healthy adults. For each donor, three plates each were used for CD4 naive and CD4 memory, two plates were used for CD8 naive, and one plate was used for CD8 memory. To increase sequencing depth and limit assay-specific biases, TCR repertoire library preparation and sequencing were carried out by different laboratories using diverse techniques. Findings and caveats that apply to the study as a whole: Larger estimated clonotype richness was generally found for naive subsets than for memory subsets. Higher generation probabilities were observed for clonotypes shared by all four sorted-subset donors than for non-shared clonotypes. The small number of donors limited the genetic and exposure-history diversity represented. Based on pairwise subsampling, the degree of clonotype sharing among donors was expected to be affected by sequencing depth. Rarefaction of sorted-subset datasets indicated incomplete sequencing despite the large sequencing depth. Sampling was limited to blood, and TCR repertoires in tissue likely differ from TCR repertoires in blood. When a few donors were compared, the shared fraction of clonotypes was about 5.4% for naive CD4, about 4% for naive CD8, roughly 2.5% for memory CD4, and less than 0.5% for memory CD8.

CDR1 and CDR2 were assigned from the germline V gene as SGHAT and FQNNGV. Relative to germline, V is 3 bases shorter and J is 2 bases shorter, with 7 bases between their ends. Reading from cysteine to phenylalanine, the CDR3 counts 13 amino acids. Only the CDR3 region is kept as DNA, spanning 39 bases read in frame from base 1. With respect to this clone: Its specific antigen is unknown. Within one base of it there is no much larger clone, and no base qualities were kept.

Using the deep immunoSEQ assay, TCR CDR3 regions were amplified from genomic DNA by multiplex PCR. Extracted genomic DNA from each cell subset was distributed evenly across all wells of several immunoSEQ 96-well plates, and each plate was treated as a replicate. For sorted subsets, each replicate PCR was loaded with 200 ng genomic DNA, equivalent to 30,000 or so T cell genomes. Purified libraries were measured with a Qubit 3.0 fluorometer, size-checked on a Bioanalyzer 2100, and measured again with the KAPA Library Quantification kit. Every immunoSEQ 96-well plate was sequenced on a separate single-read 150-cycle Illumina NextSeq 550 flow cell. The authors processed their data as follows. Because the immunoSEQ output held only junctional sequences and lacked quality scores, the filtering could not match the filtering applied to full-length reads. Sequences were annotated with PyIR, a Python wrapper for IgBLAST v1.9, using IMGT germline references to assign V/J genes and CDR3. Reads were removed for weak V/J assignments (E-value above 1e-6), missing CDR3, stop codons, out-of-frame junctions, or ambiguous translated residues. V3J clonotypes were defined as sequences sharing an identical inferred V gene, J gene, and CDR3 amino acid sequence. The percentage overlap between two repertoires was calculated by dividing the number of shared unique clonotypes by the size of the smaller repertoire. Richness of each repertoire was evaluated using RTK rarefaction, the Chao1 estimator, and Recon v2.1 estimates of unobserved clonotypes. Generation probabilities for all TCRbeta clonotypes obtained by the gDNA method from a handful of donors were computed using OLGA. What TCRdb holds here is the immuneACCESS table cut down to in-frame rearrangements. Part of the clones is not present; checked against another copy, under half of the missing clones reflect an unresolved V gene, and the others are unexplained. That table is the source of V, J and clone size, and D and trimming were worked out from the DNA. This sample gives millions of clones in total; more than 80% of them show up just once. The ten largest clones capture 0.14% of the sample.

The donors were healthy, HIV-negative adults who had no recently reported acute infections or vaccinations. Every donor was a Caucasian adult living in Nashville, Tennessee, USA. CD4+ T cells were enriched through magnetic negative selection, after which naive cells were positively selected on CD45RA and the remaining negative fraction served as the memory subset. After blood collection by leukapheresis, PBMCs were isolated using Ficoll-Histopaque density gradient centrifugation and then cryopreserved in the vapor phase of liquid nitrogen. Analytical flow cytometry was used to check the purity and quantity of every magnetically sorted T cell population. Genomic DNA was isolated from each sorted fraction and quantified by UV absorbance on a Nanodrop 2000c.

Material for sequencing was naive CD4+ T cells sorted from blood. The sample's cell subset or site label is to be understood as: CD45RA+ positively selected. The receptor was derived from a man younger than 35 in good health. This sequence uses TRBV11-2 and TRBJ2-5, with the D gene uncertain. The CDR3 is CASSLTTQETQYF. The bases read TGTGCCAGCAGCTTGACCACGCAAGAGACCCAGTACTTC.